These 27 T cell receptor beta chains were all obtained from the same sample, sequenced in a study of cytomegalovirus exposure and HLA in healthy donors. 13 Jbeta primers and 60 Vbeta primers were used for the PCR. Here immunoSEQ multiplex PCR was the method, and the copy in TCRdb shows in-frame clones only, minus some. The table lists about 190,000 clones, roughly 87% of them singletons. The specimen sequenced was PBMCs. These receptor sequences come from a boy between 2 and 10 years old in good health and CMV-seronegative.

The J gene is TRBJ1-1, the V gene TRBV9; D ambiguous. The CDR3 runs to 13 residues. The V gene lost 4 bases and the J gene lost 5 bases, with 12 bases spanning the gap. CDR1 is SGDLS, CDR2 YYNGEE, per germline. The CDR3 here is CASSPRWETEAFF. In DNA, the CDR3 is TGTGCCAGCAGCCCCCGATGGGAGACTGAAGCTTTCTTT.

The chain has TRBV5-1 and TRBJ2-7; TRBD2 agrees at 14 bases. V shed 3 bases and J 3 bases; nucleotides not matched to a gene: 2. Germline values: CDR1 SGHRS, CDR2 YFSETQ. This CDR3 region has 15 residues. CDR3 loop: CASSSGTSGSYEQYF. As DNA, the CDR3 is TGCGCCAGCAGCTCCGGGACTAGCGGGAGCTACGAGCAGTACTTC.

J is TRBJ1-1 and V is TRBV5-4, with D unclear. Germline CDR1 is SGHNT and CDR2 is YYREEE (reference sequence). V was trimmed by 5 bases and J by 3 bases, leaving 14 bases between them. CDR3 size: 14 residues. The chain's CDR3 is CASRKGRIDTEAFF. The CDR3 nucleotides are TGTGCCAGCAGAAAAGGGAGAATCGACACTGAAGCTTTCTTT.

V is TRBV19 and J is TRBJ2-6; no clear D. The germline V and J ends were trimmed by 6 bases and 1 base, with 4 bases remaining between them. From germline, CDR1 is LNHDA and CDR2 SQIVND (reference sequence). The CDR3 sequence is 13 residues long. CDR3 sequence reads: CASSRSGANVLTF. Here the CDR3 DNA reads TGTGCCAGTAGCCGTTCTGGGGCCAACGTCCTGACTTTC.

This chain connects TRBV27 to TRBJ1-2, with D maybe TRBD1 (6 bases). This CDR3 region has 18 residues. With 6 bases removed from V and 8 bases from J, the gap between germline ends came to 31 bases. Germline CDR1 is MNHEY and CDR2 is SMNVEV (reference sequence). CDR3 sequence (DNA): TGTGCCAGCAGGGCGGTCCGGAACAGGGTGGAGGCCTGGGGCGGCTACACCTTC. Residues: CASRAVRNRVEAWGGYTF.

This rearrangement joins TRBV2 to TRBJ2-5; a possible D gene is TRBD2 (6 bases). Germline V CDR1 and CDR2: SNHLY, FYNNEI. V shed 6 bases and J shed 2 bases, with 10 bases lying between them. CDR3 length: 13 residues. CDR3 sequence reads: CASRGDFQETQYF. As DNA, the CDR3 is TGTGCCAGCAGAGGGGACTTTCAAGAGACCCAGTACTTC.

V usage is TRBV28 and J usage is TRBJ2-3; TRBD2 matches at 7 bases. With 4 bases clipped from V and 4 bases from J, the junction kept 11 bases outside the gene matches. The CDR3 has 16 amino acids. In germline, CDR1 is MDHEN, CDR2 SYDVKM. CDR3 amino acids: CASSSMSRGSPDTQYF. In DNA form, the CDR3 reads TGTGCCAGCAGTTCCATGTCCCGCGGGAGCCCAGATACGCAGTATTTT.

In this sample, this clone turned up once. J is TRBJ2-5 and V is TRBV9; possible D gene TRBD1, 5 bases. The J call may be incorrect, as the DNA end agrees better with TRBJ2-7. From germline, CDR1 is SGDLS and CDR2 YYNGEE. The CDR3 consists of 13 residues. The CDR3 sequence: CASSGGRFGEQYF. CDR3 bases: TGTGCCAGCAGCGGGGGCAGGTTTGGCGAGCAGTACTTC.

The rearrangement links TRBV9 to TRBJ2-7, with D tentatively TRBD2 (5 bases). Germline V lookup: CDR1 SGDLS, CDR2 YYNGEE. Trimming pared 0 bases from V and 3 bases from J, leaving 10 bases between. CDR3 length: 14 residues. CDR3 sequence (DNA): TGTGCCAGCAGCGTAGGAGGGCGCAACTACGAGCAGTACTTC. Translated, it gives CASSVGGRNYEQYF.

The genes are TRBV6-6 and TRBJ1-4; no firm D call. Trimming took 10 bases from V and 3 from J, leaving 9 bases between them. Per the germline V gene, CDR1 is MNHNY and CDR2 is SVGAGI (reference sequence). There are 12 residues in the CDR3. The CDR3 sequence is CATTAANEKLFF. In DNA, the CDR3 is TGTGCCACCACCGCAGCTAATGAAAAACTGTTTTTT.

The chain couples TRBV25-1 to TRBJ2-3; possibly TRBD2 for D (6 bases). This CDR3 is built from 15 residues. V was pared by 8 bases and J by 2 bases, with 17 bases between. CDR1 MGHDK and CDR2 SYGVNS come from the germline V gene. The CDR3 loop is CASGGVGSITDTQYF. The CDR3 coding sequence is TGTGCCAGCGGTGGCGTCGGGAGTATCACAGATACGCAGTATTTT.

This clone came up once. This sequence joins TRBV7-8 and TRBJ2-5; D possibly corresponds to TRBD1 (6 bases). Looked up from germline, CDR1 is SGHVS and CDR2 is FQNEAQ. V was shortened by 5 bases and J by 3 bases, with 13 bases between the two germline ends. This CDR3 is 14 amino acids long. This CDR3 reads CASSGYRVEETQYF. The CDR3 bases are TGTGCCAGCAGCGGATACAGGGTGGAAGAGACCCAGTACTTC. The entire variable domain, with the rest obtained from reference TRBV7-8 and TRBJ2-5, is as follows: GAGVSQSPRYKVAKRGQDVALRCDPISGHVSLFWYQQALGQGPEFLTYFQNEAQLDKSGLPSDRFFAERPEGSVSTLKIQRTQQEDSAVYLCASSGYRVEETQYFGPGTRLLVL.

V gene TRBV6-1 combines with J gene TRBJ2-3, with 9 bases identical to TRBD2. CDR1 and CDR2 from the germline V gene are MNHNS and SASEGT. The CDR3 has 15 residues. Trimming cost V 4 bases and J 2 bases; bases outside gene matches: 4. The CDR3 is CASSVGTSYTDTQYF. The DNA of the CDR3 is TGTGCCAGCAGTGTTGGGACTAGCTACACAGATACGCAGTATTTT.

This clone was seen a single time. V and J are TRBV28 and TRBJ1-1; 8 nucleotides agree with TRBD1. The CDR3 has 16 amino acids. In germline, CDR1 is MDHEN, CDR2 SYDVKM. V shed 2 bases and J 5 bases; nucleotides not matched to a gene: 10. Here the CDR3 reads CASSLRTGRVRTEAFF. The CDR3 DNA reads TGTGCCAGCAGTTTAAGGACAGGGCGGGTAAGGACTGAAGCTTTCTTT. The full variable domain, its missing parts supplied by reference TRBV28 and TRBJ1-1, is DVKVTQSSRYLVKRTGEKVFLECVQDMDHENMFWYRQDPGLGLRLIYFSYDVKMKEKGDIPEGYSVSREKKERFSLILESASTNQTSMYLCASSLRTGRVRTEAFFGQGTRLTVV.

The chain links TRBV18 to TRBJ1-1; the match to TRBD1 covers 8 bases. The CDR3 consists of 16 residues. CDR1 KGHSH and CDR2 LQKENI come from the germline V gene. The ends lost 4 bases at V and 1 base at J; junction bases unmatched: 8. The CDR3 loop is CASSLVDRGTNTEAFF. The CDR3 DNA reads TGTGCCAGCTCACTAGTTGACAGGGGAACGAACACTGAAGCTTTCTTT.

The chain carries TRBV7-8 and TRBJ1-2, with TRBD1 matching over 8 bases. This CDR3 contains 13 residues. J was trimmed by 7 bases and V by 5 bases; bases with no gene match: 6. Germline CDR1 reads SGHVS; CDR2 reads FQNEAQ. DNA for the CDR3: TGTGCCAGCAGCCTGGACAGGGAAGGTGGCTACACCTTC. Amino acids: CASSLDREGGYTF. The variable domain in full, completed from reference TRBV7-8 and TRBJ1-2, reads GAGVSQSPRYKVAKRGQDVALRCDPISGHVSLFWYQQALGQGPEFLTYFQNEAQLDKSGLPSDRFFAERPEGSVSTLKIQRTQQEDSAVYLCASSLDREGGYTFGSGTRLTVV.

This clone came up once. At one end the junction does not follow the germline gene, possibly because of a read error. The J gene is TRBJ2-7, the V gene TRBV5-1, with 7 bases that match TRBD1. The CDR3 has 16 amino acids. Germline V gene sequence: CDR1 SGHRS, CDR2 YFSETQ. The CDR3 loop is CASSLIMSGGSYGQYF. The CDR3 DNA reads as TGCGCCAGCAGCTTGATAATGTCAGGGGGTTCCTACGGGCAGTACTTC.

CDR3 nucleotide sequence: TGTGCCAGCAGTTCCGGAGGACCCCAGCATTTT. Its translation is CASSSGGPQHF. The chain couples TRBV28 to TRBJ1-5; D gene ambiguous. The germline V and J ends were trimmed by 4 bases and 10 bases, with 8 bases remaining between them. Germline lookup yields CDR1 MDHEN and CDR2 SYDVKM. The CDR3 runs to 11 residues.

J is TRBJ1-6 and V is TRBV9, with D possibly being TRBD1 (6 bases). V was trimmed by 3 bases and J by 9 bases, leaving 10 bases between them. Germline CDR1 is SGDLS and CDR2 is YYNGEE. This CDR3 region has 13 residues. CDR3 protein: CASSGRGSSPLHF. The DNA for the CDR3 is TGTGCCAGCAGCGGCAGGGGTAGTTCACCCCTCCACTTT.

The CDR3 loop is CASSSSFGETQYF. DNA for the CDR3: TGTGCCAGCAGTTCGAGTTTTGGAGAGACCCAGTACTTC. The chain combines TRBV27 with TRBJ2-5; D is unclear. V was trimmed by 4 bases and J by 4 bases, leaving 10 bases between them. The CDR3 spans 13 residues. Germline V lookup: CDR1 MNHEY, CDR2 SMNVEV (reference sequence).

The chain recombines TRBV7-9 with TRBJ2-5, with 10 nucleotides matching TRBD1. Trimming at V came to 4 bases and at J to 2 bases, leaving 10 bases not matched to a gene. Germline CDR1 and CDR2: SEHNR and FQNEAQ (reference sequence). The CDR3 is 17 residues long. The CDR3 DNA is TGTGCCAGCAGCTCCCCGGGGACAGGGGTCCCTCAAGAGACCCAGTACTTC. As protein: CASSSPGTGVPQETQYF.

This chain connects TRBV7-9 to TRBJ1-6; the match to TRBD1 covers 11 bases. The trim removed 2 bases at V and 0 bases at J, leaving 3 bases unmatched. Germline loops: CDR1 SEHNR, CDR2 FQNEAQ (reference sequence). This CDR3 spans 18 amino acids. CDR3 residues: CASSLRGTGGSYNSPLHF. CDR3 bases: TGTGCCAGCAGCTTAAGAGGGACAGGGGGCTCCTATAATTCACCCCTCCACTTT.

This rearrangement joins TRBV27 to TRBJ1-4; possibly TRBD1 for D (5 bases). Germline V gene data show CDR1 as MNHEY and CDR2 as SMNVEV (reference sequence). The CDR3 is made up of 17 amino acids. Between the trimmed V and J ends, which lost 6 bases and 1 base, there was a span of 18 bases. CDR3 protein: CASSLVAGMVTNEKLFF. CDR3 coding DNA: TGTGCCAGCAGCCTCGTGGCAGGGATGGTAACTAATGAAAAACTGTTTTTT.

This clone came up once. This rearrangement joins TRBV5-1 to TRBJ2-1; TRBD2 matches at 11 bases. V was pared by 1 base and J by 8 bases, with 5 bases of the junction left unmatched. CDR1 and CDR2 (germline): SGHRS, YFSETQ. This CDR3 has 15 amino acids. As DNA, the CDR3 is TGCGCCAGCAGCTTGTTTACTAGCGGGAGCTATGAGCAGTTCTTC. Its protein is CASSLFTSGSYEQFF.

The chain combines TRBV7-3 with TRBJ2-5, with 11 positions matching TRBD2. This CDR3 contains 16 residues. From germline, CDR1 is SGHTA and CDR2 FQGTGA. The ends lost 2 bases at V and 1 base at J; junction bases unmatched: 3. CDR3 bases: TGTGCCAGCAGCTTAGGGCTAGCGGGGGGCCAAGAGACCCAGTACTTC. It codes for CASSLGLAGGQETQYF.

The chain has TRBV2 and TRBJ2-1, with 9 bases aligning to TRBD1. Germline V gene data show CDR1 as SNHLY and CDR2 as FYNNEI. The CDR3 covers 13 residues. V lost 5 bases to trimming and J lost 7 bases; unmatched junction nucleotides: 3. CDR3 DNA: TGTGCCAGCAGTTACGGACAGGGGAATGAGCAGTTCTTC. The encoded protein is CASSYGQGNEQFF.

Remarks on this clone: A junction end diverges from the germline sequence, so it may reflect a read error. The J gene is TRBJ2-7, the V gene TRBV27, with D possibly matching TRBD2 (6 bases). Germline V gives CDR1 MNHEY, CDR2 SMNVEV (reference sequence). This CDR3 has 14 amino acids. The chain's CDR3 is CASSYGGTSSEQYF. Written as DNA, the CDR3 is TGTGCCAGCAGTTATGGAGGGACCTCCTCCGAGCAGTACTTC.